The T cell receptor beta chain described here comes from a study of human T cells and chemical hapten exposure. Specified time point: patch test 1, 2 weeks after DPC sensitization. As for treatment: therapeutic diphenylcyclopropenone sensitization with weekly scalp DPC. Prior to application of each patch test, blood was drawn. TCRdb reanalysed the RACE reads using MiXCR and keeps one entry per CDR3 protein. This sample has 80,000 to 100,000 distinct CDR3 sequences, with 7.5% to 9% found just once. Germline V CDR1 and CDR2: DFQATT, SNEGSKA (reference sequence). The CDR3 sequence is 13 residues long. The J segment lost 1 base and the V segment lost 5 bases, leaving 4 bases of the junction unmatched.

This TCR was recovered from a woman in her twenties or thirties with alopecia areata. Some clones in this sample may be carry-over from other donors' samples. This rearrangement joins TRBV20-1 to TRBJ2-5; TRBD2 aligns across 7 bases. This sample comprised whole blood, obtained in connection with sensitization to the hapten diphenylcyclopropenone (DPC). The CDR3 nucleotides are TGCAGTGCTCCTCGGACTAGCCAAGAGACCCAGTACTTC. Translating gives CSAPRTSQETQYF.